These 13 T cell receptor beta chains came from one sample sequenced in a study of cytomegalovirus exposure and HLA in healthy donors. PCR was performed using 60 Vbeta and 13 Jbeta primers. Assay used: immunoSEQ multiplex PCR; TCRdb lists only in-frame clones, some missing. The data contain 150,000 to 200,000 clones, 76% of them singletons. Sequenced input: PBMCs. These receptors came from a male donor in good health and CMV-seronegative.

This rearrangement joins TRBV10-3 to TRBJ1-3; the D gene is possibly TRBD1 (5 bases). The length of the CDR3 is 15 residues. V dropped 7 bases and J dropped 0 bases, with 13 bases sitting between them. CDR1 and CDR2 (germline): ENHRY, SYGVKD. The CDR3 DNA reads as TGTGCCATCACCCCTGACAGAAACTCTGGAAACACCATATATTTT. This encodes CAITPDRNSGNTIYF.

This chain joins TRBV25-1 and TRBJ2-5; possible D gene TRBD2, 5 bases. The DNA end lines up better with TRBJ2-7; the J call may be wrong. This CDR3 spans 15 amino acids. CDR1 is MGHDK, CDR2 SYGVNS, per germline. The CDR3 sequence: CASSESNSGLYEQYF. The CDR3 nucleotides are TGTGCCAGCAGTGAATCAAACTCTGGACTCTACGAGCAGTACTTC.

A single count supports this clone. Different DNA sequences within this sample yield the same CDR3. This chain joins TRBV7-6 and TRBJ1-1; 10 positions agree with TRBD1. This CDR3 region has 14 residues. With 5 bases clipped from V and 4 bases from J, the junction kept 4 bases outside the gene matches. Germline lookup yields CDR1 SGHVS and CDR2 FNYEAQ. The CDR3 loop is CASSPGQGITEAFF. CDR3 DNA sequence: TGTGCCAGCAGCCCGGGACAGGGGATCACTGAAGCTTTCTTT.

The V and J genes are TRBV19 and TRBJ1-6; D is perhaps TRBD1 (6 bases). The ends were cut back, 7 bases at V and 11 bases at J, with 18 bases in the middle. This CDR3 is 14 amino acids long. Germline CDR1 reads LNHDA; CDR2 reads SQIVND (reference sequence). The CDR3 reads CASMDGTNLPPLHF. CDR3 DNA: TGTGCCAGTATGGATGGGACAAACTTACCACCCCTCCACTTT.

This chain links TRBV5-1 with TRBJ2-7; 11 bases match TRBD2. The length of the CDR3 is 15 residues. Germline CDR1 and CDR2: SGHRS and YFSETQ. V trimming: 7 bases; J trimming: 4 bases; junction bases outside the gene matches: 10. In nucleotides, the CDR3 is TGCGCCAGCCAGTTCAATAGCGGGGGGGGTTACGAGCAGTACTTC. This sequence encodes CASQFNSGGGYEQYF.

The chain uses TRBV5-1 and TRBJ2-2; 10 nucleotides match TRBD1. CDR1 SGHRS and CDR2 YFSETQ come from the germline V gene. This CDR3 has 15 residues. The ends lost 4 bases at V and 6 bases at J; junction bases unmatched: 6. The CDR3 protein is CASSPPGQGSGELFF. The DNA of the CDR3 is TGCGCCAGCAGCCCTCCGGGACAGGGGTCCGGGGAGCTGTTTTTT.

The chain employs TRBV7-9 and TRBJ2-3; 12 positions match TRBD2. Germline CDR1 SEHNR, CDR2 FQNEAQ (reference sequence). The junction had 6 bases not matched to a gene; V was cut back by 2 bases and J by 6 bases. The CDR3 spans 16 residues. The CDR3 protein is CASSLSSGGALDTQYF. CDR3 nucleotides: TGTGCCAGCAGCTTATCTAGCGGGGGGGCCTTGGATACGCAGTATTTT.

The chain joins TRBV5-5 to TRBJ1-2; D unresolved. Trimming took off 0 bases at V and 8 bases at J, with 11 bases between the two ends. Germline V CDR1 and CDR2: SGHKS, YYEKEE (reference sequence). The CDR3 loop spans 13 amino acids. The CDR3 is CASSLVAELGYTF. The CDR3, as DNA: TGTGCCAGCAGCTTGGTGGCGGAGCTAGGCTACACCTTC.

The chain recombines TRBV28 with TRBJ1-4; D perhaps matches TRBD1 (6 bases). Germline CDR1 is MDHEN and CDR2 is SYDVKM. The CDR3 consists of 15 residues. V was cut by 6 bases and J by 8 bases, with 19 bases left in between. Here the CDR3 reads CASSIPQGLKEKLFF. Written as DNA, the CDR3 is TGTGCCAGCAGCATACCACAGGGTTTAAAAGAAAAACTGTTTTTT. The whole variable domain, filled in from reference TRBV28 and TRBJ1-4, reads DVKVTQSSRYLVKRTGEKVFLECVQDMDHENMFWYRQDPGLGLRLIYFSYDVKMKEKGDIPEGYSVSREKKERFSLILESASTNQTSMYLCASSIPQGLKEKLFFGSGTQLSVL.

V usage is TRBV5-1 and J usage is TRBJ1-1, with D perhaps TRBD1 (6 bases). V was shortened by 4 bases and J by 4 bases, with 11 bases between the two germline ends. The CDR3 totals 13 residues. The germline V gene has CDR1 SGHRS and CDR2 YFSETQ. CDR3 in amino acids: CASSPDSRTEAFF. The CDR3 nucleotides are TGCGCCAGCAGCCCGGACAGTCGCACTGAAGCTTTCTTT.

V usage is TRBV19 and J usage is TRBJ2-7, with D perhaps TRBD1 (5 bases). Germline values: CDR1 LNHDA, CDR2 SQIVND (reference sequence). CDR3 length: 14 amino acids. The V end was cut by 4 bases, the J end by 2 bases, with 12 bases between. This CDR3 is CASSRSGQAYEQYF. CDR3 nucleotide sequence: TGTGCCAGTAGTAGGAGTGGACAAGCCTACGAGCAGTACTTC.

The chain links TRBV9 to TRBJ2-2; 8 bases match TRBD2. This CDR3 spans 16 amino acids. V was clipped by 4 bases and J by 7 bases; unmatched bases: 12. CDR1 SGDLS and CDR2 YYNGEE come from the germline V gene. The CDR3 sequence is CASSLFPGLGVGELFF. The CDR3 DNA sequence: TGTGCCAGCAGCCTCTTTCCGGGACTAGGAGTCGGGGAGCTGTTTTTT.

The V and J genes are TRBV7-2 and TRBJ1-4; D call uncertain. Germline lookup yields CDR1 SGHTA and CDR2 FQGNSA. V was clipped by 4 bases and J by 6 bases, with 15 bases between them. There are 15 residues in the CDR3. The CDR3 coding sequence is TGTGCCAGCAGCTCTATGGTCGGGTCTGATGAAAAACTGTTTTTT. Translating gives CASSSMVGSDEKLFF. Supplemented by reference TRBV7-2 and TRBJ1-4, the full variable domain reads GAGVSQSPSNKVTEKGKDVELRCDPISGHTALYWYRQSLGQGLEFLIYFQGNSAPDKSGLPSDRFSAERTGGSVSTLTIQRTQQEDSAVYLCASSSMVGSDEKLFFGSGTQLSVL.